Presented here are 15 T cell receptor beta chains from one specimen sequenced in a study of beta chain features in type 1 diabetes. Findings and limits, study-wide: Across all four CD4+ subsets, people with type 1 diabetes showed modestly shorter TCRB CDR3s.

The whole isolated RNA underwent reverse transcription, so sequencing captured expressed TCRB transcripts. Assay: immunoSEQ multiplex PCR; the TCRdb copy retains only in-frame clones and omits some. The table records 250,000 or so clones, over 11% of them present only once. The antigens these receptors bind are not known. Sequenced input: naive CD4+ T cells from blood. The source is a man aged 25-45 years with type 1 diabetes.

The genes are TRBV25-1 and TRBJ2-5; possible D gene TRBD1, 5 bases. There are 14 residues in the CDR3. V was cut by 3 bases and J by 4 bases, with 12 bases left in between. The germline V gene encodes CDR1 MGHDK and CDR2 SYGVNS. This CDR3 is CASSDDGAGETQYF. The CDR3 DNA is TGTGCCAGCAGTGATGATGGGGCCGGAGAGACCCAGTACTTC. The complete variable domain, with remaining parts taken from reference TRBV25-1 and TRBJ2-5, reads EADIYQTPRYLVIGTGKKITLECSQTMGHDKMYWYQQDPGMELHLIHYSYGVNSTEKGDLSSESTVSRIRTEHFPLTLESARPSHTSQYLCASSDDGAGETQYFGPGTRLLVL.

This clone has just a few counts. The V call is TRBV30, the J call TRBJ1-2; TRBD1 matches at 9 bases. J gave up 7 bases and V 0 bases, and 6 bases lay outside the gene matches. The CDR3 totals 14 residues. Germline loops: CDR1 GTSNPN, CDR2 SVGIG (reference sequence). The CDR3 loop is CAWSVRGTGFGYTF. Written as DNA, the CDR3 is TGTGCCTGGAGTGTACGGGGGACAGGGTTTGGCTACACCTTC. The variable domain in full, with the rest retrieved from reference TRBV30 and TRBJ1-2, is SQTIHQWPATLVQPVGSPLSLECTVEGTSNPNLYWYRQAAGRGLQLLFYSVGIGQISSEVPQNLSASRPQDRQFILSSKKLLLSDSGFYLCAWSVRGTGFGYTFGSGTRLTVV.

This clone occurred a few times. The chain has TRBV11-2 and TRBJ2-5, with D perhaps matching TRBD1 (6 bases). The assigned J gene may be wrong: the sequence end matches TRBJ2-7 better. CDR1 SGHAT and CDR2 FQNNGV come from the germline V gene. The CDR3 runs 14 residues. CDR3 coding DNA: TGTGCCAGCAGCTTCGAGGACAGATCCTACGAGCAGTACTTC. It specifies CASSFEDRSYEQYF.

This clone was picked up a small number of times. The chain couples TRBV4-1 to TRBJ1-1; TRBD1 is a possible D gene (5 bases). Per germline, CDR1 MGHRA and CDR2 YSYEKL. V was cut by 8 bases and J by 4 bases, with 17 bases left in between. The CDR3 has 14 residues. The CDR3 nucleotides are TGCGCCAGCGGGGGGTTAGGTCTAGGCACTGAAGCTTTCTTT. Protein product: CASGGLGLGTEAFF.

This clone was seen a handful of times. The chain carries TRBV7-9 and TRBJ1-1; D might be TRBD1 (6 bases). The CDR3 extends over 12 amino acids. Deletions cut 5 bases from V and 7 bases from J, with 11 bases between. Looked up from germline, CDR1 is SEHNR and CDR2 is FQNEAQ (reference sequence). CDR3 sequence (DNA): TGTGCCAGCAGCCCGGACAGTCGTGAAGCTTTCTTT. Encoded protein: CASSPDSREAFF.

This clone appeared a few times. The V gene is TRBV18, the J gene TRBJ2-2; D is perhaps TRBD2 (6 bases). The germline CDR1 and CDR2 sequences are KGHSH and LQKENI. This CDR3 spans 14 amino acids. Trimming removed 8 bases from V and 1 base from J, with 11 bases in between. As DNA, the CDR3 is TGTGCCAGCGCCGGGACTCAGAACACCGGGGAGCTGTTTTTT. Its translation: CASAGTQNTGELFF.

This chain links TRBV11-3 with TRBJ2-1, with 12 bases lining up with TRBD2. The CDR3 extends over 16 amino acids. V trimming: 1 base; J trimming: 8 bases; junction bases outside the gene matches: 6. CDR1 SGHNT and CDR2 YENEEA come from the germline V gene. CDR3 region: CASSLGLAGVRDEQFF. Here the CDR3 DNA reads TGTGCCAGCAGCTTAGGACTAGCGGGAGTTAGGGATGAGCAGTTCTTC.

This clone appeared a single time. The rearrangement joins TRBV4-1 to TRBJ2-1; 7 bases line up with TRBD2. CDR1 and CDR2 from the germline V gene are MGHRA and YSYEKL. This CDR3 has 18 amino acids. The junction had 18 bases not matched to a gene; V was cut back by 1 base and J by 9 bases. The CDR3 loop is CASSQGEGFGGRRGEQFF. As DNA, the CDR3 is TGCGCCAGCAGCCAAGGGGAGGGCTTTGGCGGGAGAAGGGGTGAGCAGTTCTTC.

The CDR3 region is CASSYRRGNTEAFF. In nucleotides, the CDR3 is TGTGCCAGCAGTTACCGGAGAGGGAACACTGAAGCTTTCTTT. The V call is TRBV25-1, the J call TRBJ1-1; D unclear. This CDR3 has 14 residues. With 5 bases removed from V and 1 base from J, the gap between germline ends came to 11 bases. Germline CDR1 MGHDK, CDR2 SYGVNS. The entire variable domain, with the rest obtained from reference TRBV25-1 and TRBJ1-1, is as follows: EADIYQTPRYLVIGTGKKITLECSQTMGHDKMYWYQQDPGMELHLIHYSYGVNSTEKGDLSSESTVSRIRTEHFPLTLESARPSHTSQYLCASSYRRGNTEAFFGQGTRLTVV.

The rearrangement uses TRBV2 and TRBJ2-2, with 12 bases fitting TRBD1. The junction had 3 bases not matched to a gene; V was cut back by 4 bases and J by 6 bases. CDR1 and CDR2 (germline): SNHLY, FYNNEI. CDR3 length: 15 amino acids. The CDR3 DNA reads as TGTGCCAGCAGTGCGGGACAGGGGGCCGCCGGGGAGCTGTTTTTT. Protein: CASSAGQGAAGELFF.

V gene TRBV7-8 combines with J gene TRBJ2-1; D is undetermined. Germline V gives CDR1 SGHVS, CDR2 FQNEAQ. The CDR3 covers 11 residues. The V end was cut by 1 base, the J end by 9 bases, with 4 bases between. This CDR3 is CASSLDGEQFF. CDR3 DNA sequence: TGTGCCAGCAGCTTAGACGGTGAGCAGTTCTTC.

This clone was found a few times. The rearrangement joins TRBV5-4 to TRBJ2-3; TRBD2 matches 7 bases. The CDR3 covers 14 residues. V shed 1 base, J shed 6 bases, and the junction held 5 bases outside the gene matches. Germline V gene sequence: CDR1 SGHNT, CDR2 YYREEE (reference sequence). The CDR3 protein is CASSLTSATDTQYF. The DNA of the CDR3 is TGTGCCAGCAGCTTGACTAGCGCCACCGATACGCAGTATTTT.

The chain has TRBV2 and TRBJ2-6; D unclear. The length of the CDR3 is 14 residues. Germline V CDR1 and CDR2: SNHLY, FYNNEI. The V and J ends lost 6 bases and 0 bases respectively, with 6 bases between them. The CDR3 loop reads CASSQDSGANVLTF. The CDR3, as DNA: TGTGCCAGCAGCCAGGACTCTGGGGCCAACGTCCTGACTTTC.

The rearrangement joins TRBV6-1 to TRBJ2-1; 7 nucleotides align to TRBD2. V trimming: 4 bases; J trimming: 9 bases; junction bases outside the gene matches: 9. This CDR3 contains 14 residues. CDR1 MNHNS and CDR2 SASEGT come from the germline V gene. The CDR3 is CASSVGLTLGEQFF. CDR3 coding DNA: TGTGCCAGCAGTGTGGGACTAACCCTCGGTGAGCAGTTCTTC.

This clone was seen only a few times. The chain couples TRBV7-9 to TRBJ2-5, with D perhaps matching TRBD2 (6 bases). This CDR3 region has 15 residues. V was trimmed by 5 bases and J by 1 base, leaving 14 bases between them. CDR1 SEHNR and CDR2 FQNEAQ come from the germline V gene (reference sequence). CDR3 DNA sequence: TGTGCCAGCAGCCCTCTTCTAGCGACCCAAGAGACCCAGTACTTC. It is translated as CASSPLLATQETQYF.